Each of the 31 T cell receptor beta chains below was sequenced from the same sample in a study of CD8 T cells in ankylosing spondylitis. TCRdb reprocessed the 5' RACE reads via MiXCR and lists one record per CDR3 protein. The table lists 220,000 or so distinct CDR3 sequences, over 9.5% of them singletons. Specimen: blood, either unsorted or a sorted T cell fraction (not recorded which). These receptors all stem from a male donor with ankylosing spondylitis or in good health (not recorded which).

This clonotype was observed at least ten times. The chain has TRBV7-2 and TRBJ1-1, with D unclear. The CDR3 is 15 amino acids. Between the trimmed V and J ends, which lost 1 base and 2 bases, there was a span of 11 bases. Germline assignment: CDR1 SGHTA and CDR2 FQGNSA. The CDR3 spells CASSLGHGANTEAFF. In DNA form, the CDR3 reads TGTGCCAGCAGCTTAGGACACGGAGCCAACACTGAAGCTTTCTTT.

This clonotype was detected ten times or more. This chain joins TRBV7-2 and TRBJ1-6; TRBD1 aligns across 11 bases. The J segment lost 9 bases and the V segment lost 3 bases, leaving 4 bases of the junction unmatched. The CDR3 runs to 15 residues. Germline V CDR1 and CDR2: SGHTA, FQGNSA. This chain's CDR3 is CASSFGQGAGSPLHF. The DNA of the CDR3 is TGTGCCAGCAGCTTCGGACAGGGGGCGGGTTCACCCCTCCACTTT.

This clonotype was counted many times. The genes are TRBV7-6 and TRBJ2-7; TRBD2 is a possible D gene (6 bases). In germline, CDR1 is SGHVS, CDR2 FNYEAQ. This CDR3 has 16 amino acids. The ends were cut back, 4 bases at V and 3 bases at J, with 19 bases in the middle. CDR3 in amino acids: CASSCRDFSALYEQYF. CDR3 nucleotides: TGTGCCAGCAGCTGTCGGGACTTCTCAGCCCTCTACGAGCAGTACTTC.

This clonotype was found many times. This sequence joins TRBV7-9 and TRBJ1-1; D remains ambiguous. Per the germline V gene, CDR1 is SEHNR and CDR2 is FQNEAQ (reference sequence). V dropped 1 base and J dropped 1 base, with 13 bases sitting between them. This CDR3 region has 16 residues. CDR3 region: CASSLGRGGQNTEAFF. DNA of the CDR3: TGTGCCAGCAGCTTAGGTCGGGGTGGGCAGAACACTGAAGCTTTCTTT.

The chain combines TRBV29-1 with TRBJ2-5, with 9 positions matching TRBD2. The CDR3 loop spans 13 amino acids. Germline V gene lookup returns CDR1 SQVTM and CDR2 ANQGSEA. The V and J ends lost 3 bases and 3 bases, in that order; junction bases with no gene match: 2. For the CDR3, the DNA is TGCAGCGTTGAGGTAGCGGGGGAAGAGACCCAGTACTTC. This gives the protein CSVEVAGEETQYF. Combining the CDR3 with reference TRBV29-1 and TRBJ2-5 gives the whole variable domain SAVISQKPSRDICQRGTSLTIQCQVDSQVTMMFWYRQQPGQSLTLIATANQGSEATYESGFVIDKFPISRPNLTFSTLTVSNMSPEDSSIYLCSVEVAGEETQYFGPGTRLLVL.

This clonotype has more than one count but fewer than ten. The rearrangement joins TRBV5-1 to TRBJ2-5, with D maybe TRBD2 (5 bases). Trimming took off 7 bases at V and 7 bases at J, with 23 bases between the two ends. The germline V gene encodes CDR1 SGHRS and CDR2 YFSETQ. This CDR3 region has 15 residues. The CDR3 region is CASSLPGPVEGTQYF. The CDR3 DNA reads TGCGCCAGCTCCCTACCCGGGCCGGTTGAGGGGACCCAGTACTTC.

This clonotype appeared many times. The CDR3 loop is CASSGIGKNIQYF. CDR3 coding DNA: TGTGCCAGCAGCGGGATCGGCAAAAACATTCAGTACTTC. V and J are TRBV7-2 and TRBJ2-4; D is ambiguous. There are 13 residues in the CDR3. Trimming cost V 5 bases and J 3 bases, with 8 bases left between them. Germline CDR1 SGHTA, CDR2 FQGNSA.

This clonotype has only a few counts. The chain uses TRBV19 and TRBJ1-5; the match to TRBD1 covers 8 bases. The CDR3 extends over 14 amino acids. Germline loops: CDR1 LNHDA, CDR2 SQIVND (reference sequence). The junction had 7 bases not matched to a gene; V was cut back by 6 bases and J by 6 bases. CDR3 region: CASRPDRDGQPQHF. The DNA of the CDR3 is TGTGCCAGTAGACCGGACAGGGACGGTCAGCCCCAGCATTTT.

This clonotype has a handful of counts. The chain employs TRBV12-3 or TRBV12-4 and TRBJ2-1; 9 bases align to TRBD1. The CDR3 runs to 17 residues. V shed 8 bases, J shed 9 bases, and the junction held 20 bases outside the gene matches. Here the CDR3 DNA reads TGTGCCAGCTCTATGCCGAACGGACAGGGGTATGCGAGTGAGCAGTTCTTC. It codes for CASSMPNGQGYASEQFF.

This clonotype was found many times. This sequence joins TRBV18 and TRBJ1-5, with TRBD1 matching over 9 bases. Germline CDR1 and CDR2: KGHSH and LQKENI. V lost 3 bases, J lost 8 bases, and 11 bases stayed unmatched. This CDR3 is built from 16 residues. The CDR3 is CASSPTGQGGGEPQHF. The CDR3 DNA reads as TGTGCCAGCTCACCTACGGGACAGGGCGGCGGGGAGCCCCAGCATTTT.

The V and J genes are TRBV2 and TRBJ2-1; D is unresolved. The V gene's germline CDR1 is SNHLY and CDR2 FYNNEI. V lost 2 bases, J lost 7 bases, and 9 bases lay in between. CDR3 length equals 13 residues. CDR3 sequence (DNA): TGTGCCAGCAGTGAAAGGCAGGATAATGAGCAGTTCTTC. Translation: CASSERQDNEQFF.

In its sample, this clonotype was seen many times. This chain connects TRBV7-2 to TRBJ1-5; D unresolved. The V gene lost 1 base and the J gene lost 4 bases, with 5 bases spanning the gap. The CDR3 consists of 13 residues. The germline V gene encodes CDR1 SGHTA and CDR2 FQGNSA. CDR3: CASSLDTNQPQHF. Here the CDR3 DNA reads TGTGCCAGCAGCTTAGACACAAATCAGCCCCAGCATTTT.

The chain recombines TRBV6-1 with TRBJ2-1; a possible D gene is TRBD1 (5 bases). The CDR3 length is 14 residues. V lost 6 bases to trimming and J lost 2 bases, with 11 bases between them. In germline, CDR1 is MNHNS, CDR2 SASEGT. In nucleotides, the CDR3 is TGTGCCAGCAGGGGGCAGAATACCTACAATGAGCAGTTCTTC. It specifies CASRGQNTYNEQFF.

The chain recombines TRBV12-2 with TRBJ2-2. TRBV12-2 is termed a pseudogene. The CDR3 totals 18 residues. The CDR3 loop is CASRLGVERQGNTGELFF. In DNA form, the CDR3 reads TGTGCAAGTCGCTTAGGGGTGGAGCGACAGGGGAACACCGGGGAGCTGTTTTTT.

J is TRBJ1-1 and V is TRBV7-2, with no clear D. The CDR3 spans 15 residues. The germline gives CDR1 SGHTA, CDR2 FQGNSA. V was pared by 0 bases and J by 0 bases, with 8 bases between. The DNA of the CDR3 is TGTGCCAGCAGCTTAGCAGGGTGGTTGAACACTGAAGCTTTCTTT. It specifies CASSLAGWLNTEAFF. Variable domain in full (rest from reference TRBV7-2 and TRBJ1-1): GAGVSQSPSNKVTEKGKDVELRCDPISGHTALYWYRQSLGQGLEFLIYFQGNSAPDKSGLPSDRFSAERTGGSVSTLTIQRTQQEDSAVYLCASSLAGWLNTEAFFGQGTRLTVV.

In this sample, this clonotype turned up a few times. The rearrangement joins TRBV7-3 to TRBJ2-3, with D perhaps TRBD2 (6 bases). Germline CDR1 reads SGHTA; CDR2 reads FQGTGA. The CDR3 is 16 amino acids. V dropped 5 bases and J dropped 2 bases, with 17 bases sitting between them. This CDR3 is CASSPQLAAPTDTQYF. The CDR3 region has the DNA TGTGCCAGCAGCCCCCAACTAGCCGCCCCCACAGATACGCAGTATTTT.

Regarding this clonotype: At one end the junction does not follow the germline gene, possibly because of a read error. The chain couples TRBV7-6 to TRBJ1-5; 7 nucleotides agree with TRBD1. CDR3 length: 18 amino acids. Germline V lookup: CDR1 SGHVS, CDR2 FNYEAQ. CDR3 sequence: CASTKQPTRQGWNQPQLF. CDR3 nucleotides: TGTGCCAGCACCAAACAGCCCACGCGACAGGGATGGAATCAGCCCCAGCTTTTT.

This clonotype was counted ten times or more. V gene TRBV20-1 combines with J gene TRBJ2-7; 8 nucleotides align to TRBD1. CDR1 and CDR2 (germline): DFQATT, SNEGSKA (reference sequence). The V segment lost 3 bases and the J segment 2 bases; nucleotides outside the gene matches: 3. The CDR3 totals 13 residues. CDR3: CSASQGATYEQYF. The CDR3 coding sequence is TGCAGTGCTAGCCAGGGGGCCACCTACGAGCAGTACTTC.

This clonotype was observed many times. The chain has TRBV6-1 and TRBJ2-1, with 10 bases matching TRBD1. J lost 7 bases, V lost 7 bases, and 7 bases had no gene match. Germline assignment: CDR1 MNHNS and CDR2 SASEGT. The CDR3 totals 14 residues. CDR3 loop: CASTETGGRNEQFF. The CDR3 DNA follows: TGTGCCAGCACCGAGACAGGGGGCAGAAATGAGCAGTTCTTC.

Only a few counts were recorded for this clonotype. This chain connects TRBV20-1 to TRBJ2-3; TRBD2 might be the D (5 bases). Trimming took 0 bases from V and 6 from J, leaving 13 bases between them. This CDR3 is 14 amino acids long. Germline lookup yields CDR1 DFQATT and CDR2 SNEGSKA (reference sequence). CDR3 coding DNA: TGCAGTGCTAGAGATCCCTCTAGCTCGGATACGCAGTATTTT. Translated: CSARDPSSSDTQYF.

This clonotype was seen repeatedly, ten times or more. The CDR3 loop is CASTLRGDETDTQYF. The DNA of the CDR3 is TGTGCCAGCACCCTAAGGGGGGACGAGACGGATACGCAGTATTTT. V and J are TRBV9 and TRBJ2-3, with D perhaps assigned TRBD1 or TRBD2 (6 bases each). Germline CDR1 is SGDLS and CDR2 is YYNGEE. Trimming took off 6 bases at V and 6 bases at J, with 20 bases between the two ends. The CDR3 has 15 residues.

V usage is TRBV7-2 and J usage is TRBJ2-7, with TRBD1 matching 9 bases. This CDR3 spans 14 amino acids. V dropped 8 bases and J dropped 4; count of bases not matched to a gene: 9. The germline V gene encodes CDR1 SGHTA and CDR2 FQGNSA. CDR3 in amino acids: CASLLGTGLYEQYF. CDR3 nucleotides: TGTGCCAGCCTCCTCGGGACAGGGTTGTACGAGCAGTACTTC.

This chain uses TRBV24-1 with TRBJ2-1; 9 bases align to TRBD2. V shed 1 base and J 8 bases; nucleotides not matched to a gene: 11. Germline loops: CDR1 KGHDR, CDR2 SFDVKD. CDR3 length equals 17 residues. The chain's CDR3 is CATSDLTEGLAPHEQFF. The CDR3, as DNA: TGTGCCACCAGTGATTTAACGGAGGGACTAGCCCCCCATGAGCAGTTCTTC.

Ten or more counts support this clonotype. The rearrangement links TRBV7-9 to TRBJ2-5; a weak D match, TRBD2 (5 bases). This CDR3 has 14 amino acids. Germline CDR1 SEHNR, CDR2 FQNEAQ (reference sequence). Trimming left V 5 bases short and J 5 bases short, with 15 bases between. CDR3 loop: CASSAQEGTETQYF. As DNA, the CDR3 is TGTGCCAGCAGCGCCCAAGAGGGCACGGAGACCCAGTACTTC.

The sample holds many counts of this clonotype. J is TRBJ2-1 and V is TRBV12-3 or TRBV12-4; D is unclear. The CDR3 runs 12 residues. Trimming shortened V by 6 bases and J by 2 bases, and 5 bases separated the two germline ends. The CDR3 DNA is TGTGCCAGCAGACGGACCTACAATGAGCAGTTCTTC. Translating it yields CASRRTYNEQFF.

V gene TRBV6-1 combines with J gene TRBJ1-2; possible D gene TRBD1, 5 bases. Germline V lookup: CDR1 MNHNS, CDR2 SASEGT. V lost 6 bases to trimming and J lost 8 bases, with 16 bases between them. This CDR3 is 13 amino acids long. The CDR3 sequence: CASSQGRVGGYTF. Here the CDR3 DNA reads TGTGCCAGCAGCCAGGGCAGGGTAGGAGGCTACACCTTC.

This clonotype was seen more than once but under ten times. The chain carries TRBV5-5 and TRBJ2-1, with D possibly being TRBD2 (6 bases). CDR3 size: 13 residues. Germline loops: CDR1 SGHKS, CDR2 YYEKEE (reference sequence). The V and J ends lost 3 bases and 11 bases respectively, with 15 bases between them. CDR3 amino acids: CASSSLTRDKQFF. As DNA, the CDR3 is TGTGCCAGCAGCTCCCTGACTAGGGATAAGCAGTTCTTC.

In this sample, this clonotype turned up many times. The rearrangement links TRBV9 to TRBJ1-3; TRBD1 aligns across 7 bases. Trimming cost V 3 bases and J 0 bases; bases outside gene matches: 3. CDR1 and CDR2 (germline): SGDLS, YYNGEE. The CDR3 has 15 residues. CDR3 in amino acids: CASSGGGSSGNTIYF. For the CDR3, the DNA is TGTGCCAGCAGCGGAGGGGGCAGCTCTGGAAACACCATATATTTT.

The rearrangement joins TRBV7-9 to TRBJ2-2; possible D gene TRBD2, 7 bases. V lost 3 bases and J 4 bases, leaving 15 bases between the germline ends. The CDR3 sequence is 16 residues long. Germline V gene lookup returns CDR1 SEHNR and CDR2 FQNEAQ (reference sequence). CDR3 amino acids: CASSLRGQRVTGELFF. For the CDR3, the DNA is TGTGCCAGCAGCTTGCGGGGGCAAAGGGTCACCGGGGAGCTGTTTTTT.

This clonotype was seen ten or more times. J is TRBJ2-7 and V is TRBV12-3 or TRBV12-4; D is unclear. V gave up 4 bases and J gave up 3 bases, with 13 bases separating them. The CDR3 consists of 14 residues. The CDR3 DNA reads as TGTGCCAGCAGTTGGCAACAGTTCTACTACGAGCAGTACTTC. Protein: CASSWQQFYYEQYF.

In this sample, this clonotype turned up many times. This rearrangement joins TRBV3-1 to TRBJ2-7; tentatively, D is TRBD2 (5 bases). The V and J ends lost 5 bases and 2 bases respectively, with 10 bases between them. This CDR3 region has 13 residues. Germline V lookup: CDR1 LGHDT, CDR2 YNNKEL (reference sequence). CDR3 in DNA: TGTGCCAGCAGCGAGGGTGTTACCTACGAGCAGTACTTC. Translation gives CASSEGVTYEQYF.